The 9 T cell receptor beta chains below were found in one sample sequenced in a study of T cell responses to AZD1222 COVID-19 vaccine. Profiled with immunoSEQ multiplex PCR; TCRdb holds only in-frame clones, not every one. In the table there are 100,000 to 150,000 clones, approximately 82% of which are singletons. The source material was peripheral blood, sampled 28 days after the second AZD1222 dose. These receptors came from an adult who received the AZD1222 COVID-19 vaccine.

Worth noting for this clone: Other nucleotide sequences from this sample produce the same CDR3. The CDR3 DNA follows: TGTGCCAGCAGCCGCGGCTATGGCTACACCTTC. It yields the protein CASSRGYGYTF. The chain uses TRBV27 and TRBJ1-2; D unclear. The CDR3 spans 11 residues. V was shortened by 6 bases and J by 4 bases, with 6 bases between the two germline ends. CDR1 and CDR2 from the germline V gene are MNHEY and SMNVEV (reference sequence).

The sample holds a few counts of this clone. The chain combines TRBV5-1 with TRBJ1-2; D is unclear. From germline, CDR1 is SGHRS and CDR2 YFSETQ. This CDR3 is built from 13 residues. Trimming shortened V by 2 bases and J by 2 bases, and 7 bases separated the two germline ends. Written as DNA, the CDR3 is TGCGCCAGCAGCTTTGACTCAAACTATGGCTACACCTTC. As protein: CASSFDSNYGYTF.

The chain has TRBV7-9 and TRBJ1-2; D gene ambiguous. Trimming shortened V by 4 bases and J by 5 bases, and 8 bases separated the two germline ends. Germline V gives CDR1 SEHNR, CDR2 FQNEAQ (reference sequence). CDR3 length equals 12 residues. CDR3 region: CASSSPGYGYTF. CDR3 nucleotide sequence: TGTGCCAGCAGCTCCCCGGGTTATGGCTACACCTTC.

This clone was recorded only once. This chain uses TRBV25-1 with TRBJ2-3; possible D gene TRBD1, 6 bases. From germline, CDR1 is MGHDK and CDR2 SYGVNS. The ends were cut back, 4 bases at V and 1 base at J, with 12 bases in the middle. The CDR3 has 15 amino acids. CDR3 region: CASSGGGRGTDTQYF. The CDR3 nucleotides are TGTGCCAGCAGTGGAGGGGGAAGGGGCACAGATACGCAGTATTTT.

CDR3 in amino acids: CASIGDSRTAEAFF. The CDR3 DNA reads as TGTGCCAGCATTGGGGACAGTCGAACGGCTGAAGCTTTCTTT. The V call is TRBV6-5, the J call TRBJ1-1, with TRBD1 matching over 7 bases. CDR1 and CDR2 (germline): MNHEY, SVGAGI. V shed 7 bases, J shed 6 bases, and the junction held 11 bases outside the gene matches. The CDR3 runs 14 residues.

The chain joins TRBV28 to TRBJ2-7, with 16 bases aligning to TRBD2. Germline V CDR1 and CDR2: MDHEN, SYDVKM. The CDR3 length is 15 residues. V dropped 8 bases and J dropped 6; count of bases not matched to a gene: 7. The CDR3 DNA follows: TGTGCCAGCTACGGGACTAGCGGGGGGGCCATCGAGCAGTACTTC. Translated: CASYGTSGGAIEQYF. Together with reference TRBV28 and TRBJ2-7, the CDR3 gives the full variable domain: DVKVTQSSRYLVKRTGEKVFLECVQDMDHENMFWYRQDPGLGLRLIYFSYDVKMKEKGDIPEGYSVSREKKERFSLILESASTNQTSMYLCASYGTSGGAIEQYFGPGTRLTVT.

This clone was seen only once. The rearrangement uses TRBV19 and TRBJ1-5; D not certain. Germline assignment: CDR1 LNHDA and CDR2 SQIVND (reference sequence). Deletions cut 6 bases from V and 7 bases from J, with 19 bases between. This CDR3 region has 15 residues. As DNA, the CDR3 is TGTGCCAGTAGCCCAAACGGGTCTGCCCGGCAGCCCCAGCATTTT. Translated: CASSPNGSARQPQHF.

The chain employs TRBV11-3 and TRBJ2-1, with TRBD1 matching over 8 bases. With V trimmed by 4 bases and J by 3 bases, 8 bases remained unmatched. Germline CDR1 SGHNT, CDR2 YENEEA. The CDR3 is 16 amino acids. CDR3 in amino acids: CASSSRDRIFYNEQFF. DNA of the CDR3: TGTGCCAGCAGCTCCCGGGACAGGATTTTCTACAATGAGCAGTTCTTC. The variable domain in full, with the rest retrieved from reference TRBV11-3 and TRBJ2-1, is EAGVVQSPRYKIIEKKQPVAFWCNPISGHNTLYWYLQNLGQGPELLIRYENEEAVDDSQLPKDRFSAERLKGVDSTLKIQPAELGDSAVYLCASSSRDRIFYNEQFFGPGTRLTVL.

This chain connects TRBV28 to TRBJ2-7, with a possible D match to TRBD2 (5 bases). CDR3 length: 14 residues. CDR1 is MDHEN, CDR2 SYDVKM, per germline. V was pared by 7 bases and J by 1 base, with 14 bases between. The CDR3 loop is CASTPGMGSYEQYF. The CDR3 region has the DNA TGTGCCAGCACCCCGGGGATGGGTTCCTACGAGCAGTACTTC. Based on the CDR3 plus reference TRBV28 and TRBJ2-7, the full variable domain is DVKVTQSSRYLVKRTGEKVFLECVQDMDHENMFWYRQDPGLGLRLIYFSYDVKMKEKGDIPEGYSVSREKKERFSLILESASTNQTSMYLCASTPGMGSYEQYFGPGTRLTVT.